This T cell receptor beta chain was obtained from a study of robustness of blood B and T cell sequencing (dated by TCRdb to about 2018). With regard to the full study: The study was designed to determine how much peripheral blood is required to reliably characterize an individual's TCRbeta and IgG repertoires. Two replicate TCRbeta cDNA libraries were prepared from one shared RNA pool from a single 10 ml draw, serving as technical replicates. In each of the roughly 11 independently drawn blood samples, both the TCRbeta and the IgG repertoires were quantified.

Library method: PCR. The instrument was an Illumina MiSeq. cDNA was synthesized with SMARTScribe reverse transcriptase and a 5' template-switch oligo that added a universal priming site. The template-switch oligo carried a 12-nucleotide random unique molecular identifier (UMI) that tagged each cDNA molecule. Chain-specific reverse primers targeted TCRbeta transcripts during reverse transcription. Residual template-switch adapters were removed by uracil DNA glycosylase treatment, and cDNA was purified using a Qiagen MinElute kit. The first PCR used KAPA HiFi HotStart ReadyMix for roughly 25 cycles, split across four 50 ul reactions with step-out primers. Before further amplification, first-round PCR products were gel-purified. Illumina Nextera adapters were attached in a second PCR of roughly 8 cycles, and the libraries were then purified and pooled. For each TCRbeta molecule, the UMI barcode was captured by a 50-nucleotide 5' read. The study's own analysis went as follows. Reads were grouped by UMI into consensus reads using the MIGEC toolkit. PEAR was used to merge forward and reverse consensus reads, producing the final reads. Identical UMI-sequence pairs shared across libraries were treated as cross-sample contamination and removed by a custom decontamination script. V(D)J assignment and CDR3 extraction were performed with MIGMAP, a wrapper around IgBLAST. TCR clonotypes were defined by identical V gene, J gene and CDR3 amino acid sequence; CDR1 and CDR2 were not sequenced. Through fastp at Q25 and MiXCR, TCRdb rebuilt clones from the public reads, retaining in-frame beta chains. Records with the same CDR3 protein are collapsed into one entry carrying the most frequent genes and DNA. TCRdb's processing, not the authors', yielded these V and J calls. Here the sample has some 4,000 distinct CDR3 sequences; approximately 54% occur a single time. The ten largest clonotypes hold roughly a quarter of the sample.

As for this clonotype: Its recognized antigen is unknown. Base-call qualities are not available, and no considerably larger clone is one nucleotide away.

TCRbeta repertoires were measured from mRNA instead of genomic DNA, an approach that captures expressed receptors. Without any cell sorting, leukocytes from the buffy coat were collected into Trizol, and RNA was extracted using the Direct-zol RNA MiniPrep Plus kit. EDTA blood tubes were spun right away at 4 degrees C to separate plasma, buffy coat and red blood cells. CDR1 SGHRS and CDR2 YFSETQ were looked up in the germline V gene. Measured from the cysteine to the phenylalanine, the CDR3 is 14 residues long. Just the 42-base CDR3 DNA is kept, in frame starting at base 1. Between the V and J ends, shortened by 5 bases and 1 base respectively, the junction contains 10 bases. Overall results and qualifications from the work: One pair of TCRbeta libraries showed evidence of cross-contamination, likely from batch processing; the shared UMI-sequence pairs were removed. Of the top 10,000 TCRbeta clonotypes in one technical replicate library, more than 90% were also found in the other technical replicate library. Pooling tubes did not increase the overlap of rare TCRbeta clonotypes, which implies that much larger blood volumes would be needed to capture rare TCRbeta clonotypes. Coverage of the top 10,000 TCRbeta clonotypes approached saturation when 3 or 4 tubes (roughly 28-45 ml blood) were combined. Every single 10 ml sample contained the 1,000 most abundant TCRbeta clonotypes from the pooled draws. EDTA tubes required immediate fractionation, limiting use in multi-site collections. The TCRbeta rarefaction curves did not fully level off, which suggests under-sequencing or many low-abundance clonotypes.

This clonotype originated in a human donor in good health. The chain uses TRBV5-1 and TRBJ1-3; no confident D gene assignment can be made. Sequencing was carried out using peripheral blood. The encoded CDR3 is CASSLDVSGNTIYF. The DNA sequence is as follows: TGCGCCAGCAGTCTTGATGTGTCTGGAAACACCATATATTTT. Reference TRBV5-1 and TRBJ1-3 genes cover what lies past the CDR3, so the full variable domain is KAGVTQTPRYLIKTRGQQVTLSCSPISGHRSVSWYQQTPGQGLQFLFEYFSETQRNKGNFPGRFSGRQFSNSRSEMNVSTLELGDSALYLCASSLDVSGNTIYFGEGSWLTVV.